These 19 T cell receptor beta chains came from one sample sequenced in a study of preoperative IRX-2 immunotherapy in early breast cancer. The protocol was immunoSEQ multiplex PCR, while the TCRdb copy is restricted to in-frame clones and leaves out a portion. This sample has about 26,000 clones; nearly 90% occur once, and the top ten carry roughly 10%. Treatment meaning: preoperative locoregional IRX-2 cytokine immunotherapy. The sample was acquired from a patient treated with IRX-2 immunotherapy. The receptors derive from a human donor with breast cancer.

The rearrangement joins TRBV23-1 to TRBJ2-7; D is unclear. TRBV23-1 is labeled an ORF, and its function is uncertain. V was clipped by 10 bases and J by 0 bases, with 7 bases between them. The CDR3 covers 11 residues. The DNA of the CDR3 is TGCGCCACTGCTGGCTCCTACGAGCAGTACTTC. This codes for CATAGSYEQYF.

The rearrangement links TRBV18 to TRBJ1-1, with D possibly TRBD1 on 5 matching bases. Trimming took 5 bases from V and 1 from J, leaving 14 bases between them. Germline-derived CDR1 and CDR2 are KGHSH and LQKENI. The CDR3 has 15 amino acids. CDR3 DNA: TGTGCCAGCTCAGAATCGGGACGGACGAACACTGAAGCTTTCTTT. It encodes CASSESGRTNTEAFF.

J is TRBJ2-5 and V is TRBV2; D perhaps matches TRBD1 (6 bases). V was pared by 3 bases and J by 4 bases, with 18 bases between. Germline CDR1 reads SNHLY; CDR2 reads FYNNEI. The CDR3 covers 16 residues. Written as DNA, the CDR3 is TGTGCCAGCAGTGAGCCCCTGACAGGACCACCAGAGACCCAGTACTTC. Its translation is CASSEPLTGPPETQYF. The whole variable domain, filled in from reference TRBV2 and TRBJ2-5, reads EPEVTQTPSHQVTQMGQEVILRCVPISNHLYFYWYRQILGQKVEFLVSFYNNEISEKSEIFDDQFSVERPDGSNFTLKIRSTKLEDSAMYFCASSEPLTGPPETQYFGPGTRLLVL.

The rearrangement links TRBV7-9 to TRBJ1-1; TRBD1 agrees at 10 bases. The CDR3 is 16 amino acids. CDR1 and CDR2 from the germline V gene are SEHNR and FQNEAQ (reference sequence). V shed 0 bases and J 5 bases; nucleotides not matched to a gene: 6. The CDR3 DNA reads as TGTGCCAGCAGCTTAGCGGGGACAGGGGCGAAGACTGAAGCTTTCTTT. It specifies CASSLAGTGAKTEAFF.

The chain recombines TRBV28 with TRBJ2-3; TRBD2 matches 11 bases. The CDR3 spans 14 residues. Trimming at V came to 5 bases and at J to 3 bases, leaving 1 base not matched to a gene. Germline V gene data show CDR1 as MDHEN and CDR2 as SYDVKM. CDR3 nucleotides: TGTGCCAGCAGTGCTAGCGGGAGGACAGATACGCAGTATTTT. Translating it yields CASSASGRTDTQYF.

This chain uses TRBV5-1 with TRBJ2-5; D uncertain. The DNA matches TRBJ2-7 better at its end, which makes the J call doubtful. CDR1 SGHRS and CDR2 YFSETQ come from the germline V gene. The CDR3 is 11 residues long. The DNA for the CDR3 is TGCGCCAGCAGCTTGGAGTACGAGCAGTACTTC. Residues: CASSLEYEQYF.

The chain uses TRBV6-1 and TRBJ1-6, with TRBD1 matching 7 bases. With V trimmed by 0 bases and J by 7 bases, 3 bases remained unmatched. Germline V lookup: CDR1 MNHNS, CDR2 SASEGT. This CDR3 has 15 amino acids. Written as DNA, the CDR3 is TGTGCCAGCAGTGAAGCTGGCAGGGGGAATTCACCCCTCCACTTT. Encoded protein: CASSEAGRGNSPLHF.

This sequence joins TRBV2 and TRBJ2-5; D remains ambiguous. Germline loops: CDR1 SNHLY, CDR2 FYNNEI. V lost 6 bases to trimming and J lost 5 bases, with 7 bases between them. This CDR3 contains 11 residues. Written as DNA, the CDR3 is TGTGCCAGCAGAGGGTGGGAGACCCAGTACTTC. Residues: CASRGWETQYF.

The chain recombines TRBV27 with TRBJ2-1, with 16 bases matching TRBD2. This CDR3 has 17 amino acids. With V trimmed by 3 bases and J by 10 bases, 9 bases remained unmatched. CDR1 and CDR2 from the germline V gene are MNHEY and SMNVEV (reference sequence). The CDR3 coding sequence is TGTGCCAGCAGTTTCGAGGGGACTAGCGGGGGGGCCAGGGAGCAGTTCTTC. Translating it yields CASSFEGTSGGAREQFF.

The chain combines TRBV2 with TRBJ2-3; TRBD1 aligns across 8 bases. There are 14 residues in the CDR3. Germline trimming cut 6 bases from V and 1 base from J; bases unmatched to any gene: 3. The germline gives CDR1 SNHLY, CDR2 FYNNEI. The DNA of the CDR3 is TGTGCCAGCAGGCTGACAGGGGGCACAGATACGCAGTATTTT. Residues: CASRLTGGTDTQYF.

The J gene is TRBJ2-1, the V gene TRBV6-5; D is undetermined. The V gene lost 0 bases and the J gene lost 9 bases, with 6 bases spanning the gap. The CDR3 runs 12 residues. Germline CDR1 is MNHEY and CDR2 is SVGAGI. In nucleotides, the CDR3 is TGTGCCAGCAGTTACTCGCCCGGTGAGCAGTTCTTC. This translates into CASSYSPGEQFF.

The rearrangement joins TRBV5-1 to TRBJ1-3, with TRBD1 matching over 7 bases. The length of the CDR3 is 16 residues. Germline V gives CDR1 SGHRS, CDR2 YFSETQ. Trimming at V came to 2 bases and at J to 0 bases, leaving 5 bases not matched to a gene. CDR3 sequence (DNA): TGCGCCAGCAGCTTAGGGACAGTGGACTCTGGAAACACCATATATTTT. Its translation: CASSLGTVDSGNTIYF.

This rearrangement joins TRBV5-1 to TRBJ1-2; 7 positions agree with TRBD1. Germline lookup yields CDR1 SGHRS and CDR2 YFSETQ. The V and J ends lost 4 bases and 2 bases, in that order; junction bases with no gene match: 8. This CDR3 has 15 residues. The CDR3 spells CASSPLTGRNYGYTF. In DNA form, the CDR3 reads TGCGCCAGCAGCCCTTTGACAGGGCGGAACTATGGCTACACCTTC. The complete variable domain, with remaining parts taken from reference TRBV5-1 and TRBJ1-2, reads KAGVTQTPRYLIKTRGQQVTLSCSPISGHRSVSWYQQTPGQGLQFLFEYFSETQRNKGNFPGRFSGRQFSNSRSEMNVSTLELGDSALYLCASSPLTGRNYGYTFGSGTRLTVV.

The rearrangement joins TRBV10-1 to TRBJ1-1; maybe TRBD1 (5 bases). Trimming pared 6 bases from V and 2 bases from J, leaving 10 bases between. This CDR3 contains 13 residues. The germline V gene has CDR1 WNHNN and CDR2 SYGVQD (reference sequence). CDR3 sequence reads: CASRDNLNTEAFF. The CDR3 DNA is TGCGCCAGCAGGGACAACCTAAACACTGAAGCTTTCTTT.

The rearrangement uses TRBV29-1 and TRBJ2-7, with D tentatively TRBD1 (5 bases). CDR1 and CDR2 from the germline V gene are SQVTM and ANQGSEA. The CDR3 sequence is 12 residues long. V lost 4 bases and J lost 1, with 8 bases in between. CDR3 bases: TGCAGCGTTGTGGCAGGGTCCTACGAGCAGTACTTC. Translating it yields CSVVAGSYEQYF.

The V gene is TRBV7-9, the J gene TRBJ1-6; D is unclear. Germline V gene sequence: CDR1 SEHNR, CDR2 FQNEAQ (reference sequence). This CDR3 contains 13 residues. V lost 1 base and J lost 6, with 4 bases in between. The CDR3, as DNA: TGTGCCAGCAGCTTAGAGCCTAATTCACCCCTCCACTTT. Its translation is CASSLEPNSPLHF.

The chain links TRBV5-1 to TRBJ1-2; D is unresolved. This CDR3 region has 12 residues. V lost 6 bases to trimming and J lost 3 bases, with 9 bases between them. Per the germline V gene, CDR1 is SGHRS and CDR2 is YFSETQ. For the CDR3, the DNA is TGCGCCAGCAAGGACTCCTACTATGGCTACACCTTC. Translated, it gives CASKDSYYGYTF.

The gene calls are TRBV5-1 and TRBJ2-7, with D uncertain. The CDR3 totals 14 residues. V was trimmed by 0 bases and J by 2 bases, leaving 9 bases between them. Germline CDR1 SGHRS, CDR2 YFSETQ. CDR3 region: CASSLGLGPYEQYF. For the CDR3, the DNA is TGCGCCAGCAGCTTGGGTCTAGGACCCTACGAGCAGTACTTC.

The chain couples TRBV28 to TRBJ1-5; no clear D gene. CDR3 length equals 14 residues. Trimming pared 2 bases from V and 4 bases from J, leaving 9 bases between. CDR1 and CDR2 from the germline V gene are MDHEN and SYDVKM. The CDR3 DNA reads TGTGCCAGCAGTTTAGGGCAGCCGAATCAGCCCCAGCATTTT. Translating it yields CASSLGQPNQPQHF.